This T cell receptor beta chain was documented in a study of cytomegalovirus exposure and HLA in healthy donors. Study observations and caveats: Among the sequence variants, a highly shared cluster was likely an artifact of sequencing. Donors belonging to an Asian-associated ancestry cluster reportedly showed fewer N-insertions in productive TCRs than the 666-donor mean, according to what a later analysis found. In an earlier analysis, in under 700 donors, most V segments appeared productive either ~87% or ~30% of the time. By a later analysis, the bulk of CMV-associated TCR beta chains appeared HLA-restricted.

On this clone itself: Its antigen is still unknown.

Researchers ran the PCR with 60 Vbeta and 13 Jbeta primers. Data came from immunoSEQ multiplex PCR; TCRdb stores just in-frame clones and leaves some out. This table holds around 70,000 clones, more than 65% found once. The CDR3 is made up of 15 amino acids. After removal of 4 bases from V and 9 bases from J, the junction contained 13 bases not matched to a gene. The germline CDR1 and CDR2 sequences are SGHRS and YFSETQ. This chain joins TRBV5-1 and TRBJ1-5, with 7 bases aligning to TRBD1. The TCR was taken from a male donor in good health and CMV-seropositive. The sample consisted of PBMCs. The CDR3, as DNA: TGCGCCAGCAGCCCAACGACAGGGTTGTCAGGGCCCCAGCATTTT. It specifies CASSPTTGLSGPQHF.